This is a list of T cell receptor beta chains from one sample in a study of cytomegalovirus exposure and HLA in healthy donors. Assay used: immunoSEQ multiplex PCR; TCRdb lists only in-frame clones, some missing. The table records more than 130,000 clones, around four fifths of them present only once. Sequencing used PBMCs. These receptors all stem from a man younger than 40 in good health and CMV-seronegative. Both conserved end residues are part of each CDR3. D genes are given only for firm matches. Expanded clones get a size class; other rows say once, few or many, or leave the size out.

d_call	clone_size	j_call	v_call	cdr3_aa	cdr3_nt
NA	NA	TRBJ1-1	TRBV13	CASSVDRNTEAFF	TGTGCCAGCAGCGTGGACAGAAACACTGAAGCTTTCTTT
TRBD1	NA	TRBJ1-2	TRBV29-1	CSAFGQGDGYTF	TGCAGCGCCTTTGGACAGGGCGATGGCTACACCTTC
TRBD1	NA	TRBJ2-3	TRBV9	CASSDPPGQGADTQYF	TGTGCCAGCAGCGACCCTCCGGGACAGGGGGCAGATACGCAGTATTTT
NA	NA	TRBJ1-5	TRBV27	CASSLGQPNQPQHF	TGTGCCAGCAGTTTAGGCCAACCCAATCAGCCCCAGCATTTT
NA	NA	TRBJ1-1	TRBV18	CASSPYSGLAGTEAFF	TGTGCCAGCTCACCGTACTCGGGGCTCGCGGGGACTGAAGCTTTCTTT
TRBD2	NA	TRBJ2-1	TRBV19	CASSSGGVNEQFF	TGTGCCAGTAGTAGTGGGGGGGTCAATGAGCAGTTCTTC
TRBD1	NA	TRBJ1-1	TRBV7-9	CASSPGQGSTEAFF	TGTGCCAGCAGCCCGGGACAGGGTAGCACTGAAGCTTTCTTT
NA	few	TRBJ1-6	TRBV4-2	CASSQGQGNSPLHF	TGTGCCAGCAGCCAAGGTCAGGGGAATTCACCCCTCCACTTT
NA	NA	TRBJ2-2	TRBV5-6	CASSLGGLAGPGELFF	TGTGCCAGCAGCTTGGGAGGTCTAGCTGGACCCGGGGAGCTGTTTTTT
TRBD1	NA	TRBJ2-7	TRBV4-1	CASKGQSYEQYF	TGCGCCAGCAAGGGACAGTCCTACGAGCAGTACTTC
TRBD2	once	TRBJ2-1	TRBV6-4	CASSDSAGGAYNEQFF	TGTGCCAGCAGTGACTCGGCGGGGGGAGCCTACAATGAGCAGTTCTTC
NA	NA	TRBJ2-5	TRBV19	CASSKDSLQETQYF	TGTGCCAGTAGCAAAGACAGCCTGCAAGAGACCCAGTACTTC
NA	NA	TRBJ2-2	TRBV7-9	CASTIGIPNTGELFF	TGTGCCAGCACCATCGGGATCCCAAACACCGGGGAGCTGTTTTTT
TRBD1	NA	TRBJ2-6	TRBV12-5	CASGLVIRDQGAGANVLTF	TGTGCTAGTGGTTTGGTAATTAGGGATCAGGGGGCTGGGGCCAACGTCCTGACTTTC
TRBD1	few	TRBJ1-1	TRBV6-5	CGDSPARNTEAFF	TGTGGGGACAGCCCCGCTCGCAACACTGAAGCTTTCTTT
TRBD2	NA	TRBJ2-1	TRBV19	CASRSGGNEQFF	TGTGCCAGTAGGAGCGGGGGAAATGAGCAGTTCTTC
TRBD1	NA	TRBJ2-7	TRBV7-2	CASSPDRPGNEDEQYF	TGTGCCAGCAGCCCGGACAGGCCTGGGAATGAGGACGAGCAGTACTTC
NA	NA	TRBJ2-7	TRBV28	CASSWGRVPYEQYF	TGTGCCAGCAGCTGGGGCAGGGTCCCCTACGAGCAGTACTTC
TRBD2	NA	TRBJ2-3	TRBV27	CASCSEGTSERDTQYF	TGTGCCAGCTGCTCTGAAGGGACTAGCGAAAGAGATACGCAGTATTTT
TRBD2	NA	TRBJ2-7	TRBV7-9	CASMGGVSSYEQYF	TGTGCCAGCATGGGGGGGGTCAGCTCCTACGAGCAGTACTTC
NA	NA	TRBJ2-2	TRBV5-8	CASSTPAGPNTGELFF	TGTGCCAGCAGCACTCCGGCGGGACCGAACACCGGGGAGCTGTTTTTT
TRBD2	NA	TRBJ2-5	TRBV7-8	CASSPSGGGQEYF	TGTGCCAGCAGCCCCTCCGGGGGGGGCCAAGAGTACTTC
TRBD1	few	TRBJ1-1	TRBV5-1	CASSLGPQGARTEAFF	TGCGCCAGCAGCTTGGGCCCCCAGGGGGCACGGACTGAAGCTTTCTTT
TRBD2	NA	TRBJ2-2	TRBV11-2	CASSLSSSGNYFTGELFF	TGTGCCAGCAGCTTAAGTTCTAGCGGGAATTATTTCACCGGGGAGCTGTTTTTT
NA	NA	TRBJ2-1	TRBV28	CASSLAVSSYNEQFF	TGTGCCAGCAGTCTAGCTGTAAGCTCCTACAATGAGCAGTTCTTC
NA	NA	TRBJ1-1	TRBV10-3	CATSLQGREGEAFF	TGTGCCACCAGTTTACAGGGCCGGGAGGGTGAAGCTTTCTTT
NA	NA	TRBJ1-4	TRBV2	CASLLDKGGRLFF	TGTGCCAGCTTGCTAGACAAGGGGGGGAGACTGTTTTTT
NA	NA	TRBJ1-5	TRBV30	CAFSIGPTNQPQHF	TGTGCCTTCTCCATCGGTCCTACTAATCAGCCCCAGCATTTT
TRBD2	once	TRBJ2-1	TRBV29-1	CSVEDLSAGAANEQFF	TGCAGCGTTGAAGATCTCAGCGCGGGAGCTGCCAATGAGCAGTTCTTC
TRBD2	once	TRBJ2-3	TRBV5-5	CASNGLAGRSDTQYF	TGTGCCAGCAACGGGCTAGCGGGGAGGTCAGATACGCAGTATTTT
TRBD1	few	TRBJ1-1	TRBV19	CASSIGTGPMNTEAFF	TGTGCCAGTAGTATCGGGACAGGGCCTATGAACACTGAAGCTTTCTTT